This T cell receptor (beta chain) was identified during a study of blood T cells in healthy people across ages. With a J-beta primer mix and a sample-barcoded 5' primer, a second PCR ran roughly 6 to 12 cycles. TCRdb reanalysed the 5' RACE reads using MiXCR and keeps one entry per CDR3 protein. The data contain about 580,000 distinct CDR3 sequences, more than 45% of them seen just once; the ten biggest clones take up around 25%. Trimming pared 1 base from V and 1 base from J, leaving 10 bases between. The CDR3 contains 15 residues. Germline V gene sequence: CDR1 ENHRY, CDR2 SYGVKD. Sequenced input: blood. The chain carries TRBV10-3 and TRBJ1-1, with unresolved D. The TCR sequence derives from a man older than 75 in good health. The CDR3 DNA reads as TGTGCCATCAGTGAGTACACGGGCGAGAACACTGAAGCTTTCTTT. The encoded protein is CAISEYTGENTEAFF.